This TCR beta chain was found in a study of blood T cell repertoires in COVID-19. Study as a whole: Specimens from acute and convalescent COVID-19 originated in the United States, Italy and Spain. T cells, B-cell-depleted T cells, or PBMCs provided the cDNA or gDNA that served as material.

CDR1 LNHDA and CDR2 SQIVND come from the germline V gene (reference sequence). The CDR3 is 14 amino acids. Trimming stripped 8 bases from V and 4 bases from J, with 15 bases between. This clone has only one observation. Original handling: Amplification of reference gene primers provided the estimated nucleated cell counts. Profiled with immunoSEQ multiplex PCR; TCRdb holds only in-frame clones, not every one. V, J and clone size are taken as reported in that table, and D and trimming were inferred from the DNA itself. The sample carries about 140,000 clones, 85% to 90% recorded once. The sample taken for sequencing was peripheral blood. The clonotype was recovered from a woman aged 50 to 60 with active or convalescent COVID-19. The chain combines TRBV19 with TRBJ1-3, with a weak D call TRBD1 (6 bases). The CDR3 loop is CASSRGGNGNTIYF. The CDR3 DNA reads as TGTGCCAGTTCCCGGGGGGGCAACGGAAACACCATATATTTT.